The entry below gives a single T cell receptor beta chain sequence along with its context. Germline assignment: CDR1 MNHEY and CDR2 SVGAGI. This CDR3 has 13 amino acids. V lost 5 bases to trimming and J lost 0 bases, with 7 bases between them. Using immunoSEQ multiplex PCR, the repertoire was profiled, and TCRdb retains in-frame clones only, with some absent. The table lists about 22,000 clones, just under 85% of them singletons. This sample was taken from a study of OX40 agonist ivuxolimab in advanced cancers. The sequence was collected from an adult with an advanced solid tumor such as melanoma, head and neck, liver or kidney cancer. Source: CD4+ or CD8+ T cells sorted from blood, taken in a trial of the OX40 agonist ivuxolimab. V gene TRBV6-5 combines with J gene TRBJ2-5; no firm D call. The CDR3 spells CASSRANQETQYF. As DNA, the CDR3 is TGTGCCAGCAGTCGGGCCAACCAAGAGACCCAGTACTTC.